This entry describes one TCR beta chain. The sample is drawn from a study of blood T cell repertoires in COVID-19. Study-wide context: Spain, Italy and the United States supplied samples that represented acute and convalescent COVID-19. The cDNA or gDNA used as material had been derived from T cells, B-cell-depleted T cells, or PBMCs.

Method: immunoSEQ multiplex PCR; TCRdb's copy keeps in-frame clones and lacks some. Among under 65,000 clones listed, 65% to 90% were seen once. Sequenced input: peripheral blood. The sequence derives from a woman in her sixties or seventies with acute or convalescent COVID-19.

The CDR3 reads CASSLLAGPYEQYF. Written as DNA, the CDR3 is TGTGCCAGCAGCTTACTAGCGGGCCCCTACGAGCAGTACTTC. The J gene is TRBJ2-7, the V gene TRBV6-5; 9 nucleotides line up with TRBD2. The J segment lost 2 bases and the V segment lost 6 bases, leaving 5 bases of the junction unmatched. Germline CDR1 and CDR2: MNHEY and SVGAGI. The CDR3 loop spans 14 amino acids.